The 29 T cell receptor beta chains below come from one sample, sequenced in a study of blood T cells in healthy people across ages. The use of a sample-barcoded 5' primer and a J-beta primer mix characterized a second PCR of roughly 6 to 12 cycles. TCRdb called the 5' RACE reads again in MiXCR, with one record for every CDR3 protein. The sample yields about 1.7 million distinct CDR3 sequences, 28% seen once. The sample taken for sequencing was blood. The receptors here all came from a woman under 40 in good health.

This clonotype occurred a few times. The J gene is TRBJ2-7, the V gene TRBV23-1; 11 positions match TRBD2. TRBV23-1 is treated as an ORF (open reading frame) with a function not yet certain. With 6 bases clipped from V and 3 bases from J, the junction kept 10 bases outside the gene matches. This CDR3 is built from 16 residues. CDR3 residues: CASSRPTSGRFYEQYF. For the CDR3, the DNA is TGCGCCAGCAGCCGACCTACTAGCGGGAGATTCTACGAGCAGTACTTC.

This clonotype appeared a few times. V gene TRBV4-2 combines with J gene TRBJ1-2; D is perhaps TRBD1 (5 bases). Germline CDR1 reads LGHNA; CDR2 reads YNFKEQ. V lost 1 base to trimming and J lost 3 bases, with 12 bases between them. The CDR3 runs 15 residues. The chain's CDR3 is CASSQATGRDYGYTF. CDR3 in DNA: TGTGCCAGCAGCCAAGCCACGGGACGGGACTATGGCTACACCTTC.

Regarding this clonotype: Just one base apart from a much larger clone, this may be a read error. J is TRBJ2-6 and V is TRBV12-3 or TRBV12-4, with D possibly matching TRBD1 (5 bases). The CDR3 covers 18 residues. CDR3 sequence reads: CASSLALRPGTGANVRTF. The CDR3, as DNA: TGTGCCAGCAGTTTAGCGCTCAGACCGGGCACTGGGGCCAACGTCCGGACTTTC.

The genes are TRBV5-1 and TRBJ2-7, with D possibly TRBD1 on 6 matching bases. The V end lost 2 bases, the J end lost 3 bases, and 15 bases lay between the germline ends. From germline, CDR1 is SGHRS and CDR2 YFSETQ. This CDR3 has 15 residues. The CDR3 sequence is CASSFRQVGDYEQYF. The CDR3 bases are TGCGCCAGCAGCTTTAGACAGGTTGGGGACTACGAGCAGTACTTC.

There are a few counts of this clonotype. The junction does not match germline at one end; this may be a read error. The chain uses TRBV29-1 and TRBJ2-3; the match to TRBD2 covers 10 bases. Germline CDR1 SQVTM, CDR2 ANQGSEA. The CDR3 spans 15 residues. CDR3 region: CSVAGTSVSTDTRYF. The CDR3 DNA sequence: TGCAGCGTTGCAGGGACTAGCGTTAGCACAGATACGCGGTATTTT.

The rearrangement links TRBV10-2 to TRBJ2-7; 8 bases line up with TRBD1. The germline CDR1 and CDR2 sequences are WSHSY and SAAADI. The CDR3 runs 15 residues. J lost 4 bases, V lost 3 bases, and 8 bases had no gene match. CDR3 nucleotides: TGCGCCAGCAGTGAAGCTGGACAGGGCGAATACGAGCAGTACTTC. This sequence encodes CASSEAGQGEYEQYF.

The rearrangement uses TRBV27 and TRBJ1-1; D is uncertain. Deletions cut 4 bases from V and 2 bases from J, with 14 bases between. The CDR3 length is 15 residues. The germline V gene has CDR1 MNHEY and CDR2 SMNVEV (reference sequence). As DNA, the CDR3 is TGTGCCAGCAGTTCTATCGACTTATCCAACACTGAAGCTTTCTTT. Protein: CASSSIDLSNTEAFF.

The gene calls are TRBV6-6 and TRBJ1-6; no reliable D call. The CDR3 totals 13 residues. Trimming left V 3 bases short and J 6 bases short, with 6 bases between. Germline loops: CDR1 MNHNY, CDR2 SVGAGI (reference sequence). CDR3 loop: CASSYLSNSPLHF. In DNA, the CDR3 is TGTGCCAGCAGTTATTTGAGTAATTCACCCCTCCACTTT.

V and J are TRBV3-1 and TRBJ1-4; possibly TRBD1 for D (6 bases). V was shortened by 4 bases and J by 8 bases, with 11 bases between the two germline ends. The CDR3 is 13 amino acids. Germline V gives CDR1 LGHDT, CDR2 YNNKEL (reference sequence). The CDR3 is CASSLQGWEKLFF. In DNA, the CDR3 is TGTGCCAGCAGCCTACAGGGTTGGGAAAAACTGTTTTTT.

The V gene is TRBV6-2 or TRBV6-3, the J gene TRBJ2-7, with 10 positions matching TRBD1. This CDR3 comprises 15 residues. Germline values: CDR1 MNHEY, CDR2 SVGEGT. V was pared by 0 bases and J by 5 bases, with 4 bases of the junction left unmatched. In DNA form, the CDR3 reads TGTGCCAGCAGTTACTCGGGGACAGGGGTCAACGAGCAGTACTTC. This gives the protein CASSYSGTGVNEQYF.

This clonotype was counted once. This rearrangement joins TRBV5-1 to TRBJ2-7, with a weak D call TRBD1 (6 bases). The J call may not be correct, given that the DNA end is closer to TRBJ2-5. The CDR3 loop spans 13 amino acids. Looked up from germline, CDR1 is SGHRS and CDR2 is YFSETQ. CDR3 residues: CASSLDRVGTQYF. In nucleotides, the CDR3 is TGCGCCAGCAGCTTGGACAGGGTCGGGACCCAGTACTTC.

This chain connects TRBV20-1 to TRBJ2-3; no clear D gene. The CDR3 loop spans 12 amino acids. V dropped 0 bases and J dropped 5 bases, with 6 bases sitting between them. CDR1 is DFQATT and CDR2 is SNEGSKA in the germline V gene (reference sequence). The CDR3 sequence is CSARDEGDTQYF. The CDR3 region has the DNA TGCAGTGCTAGAGATGAAGGAGATACGCAGTATTTT.

CDR3 sequence: CASSLVLGNGYTF. Written as DNA, the CDR3 is TGTGCCAGCAGCTTAGTGCTGGGGAATGGCTACACCTTC. The chain couples TRBV11-2 to TRBJ1-2; no reliable D call. Trimming took off 1 base at V and 6 bases at J, with 9 bases between the two ends. Germline V gives CDR1 SGHAT, CDR2 FQNNGV. This CDR3 region has 13 residues.

This clonotype was recorded many times. J is TRBJ2-7 and V is TRBV24-1; a possible D gene is TRBD1 (6 bases). Between the trimmed V and J ends, which lost 4 bases and 3 bases, there was a span of 12 bases. The CDR3 runs 14 residues. CDR1 is KGHDR and CDR2 is SFDVKD in the germline V gene. The CDR3 DNA reads as TGTGCCACCAGTGAATCGGGACATAGCTACGAGCAGTACTTC. Its protein product is CATSESGHSYEQYF.

This clonotype appeared a few times. The chain couples TRBV11-2 to TRBJ2-1; D may correspond to TRBD1 or TRBD2 (5 bases each). This CDR3 is 11 amino acids long. Germline-derived CDR1 and CDR2 are SGHAT and FQNNGV. V was shortened by 5 bases and J by 9 bases, with 8 bases between the two germline ends. This chain's CDR3 is CASSTGLEQFF. The CDR3 DNA sequence: TGTGCCAGCAGCACAGGACTTGAGCAGTTCTTC. Complete variable domain (other parts from reference TRBV11-2 and TRBJ2-1): EAGVAQSPRYKIIEKRQSVAFWCNPISGHATLYWYQQILGQGPKLLIQFQNNGVVDDSQLPKDRFSAERLKGVDSTLKIQPAKLEDSAVYLCASSTGLEQFFGPGTRLTVL.

The rearrangement links TRBV11-2 to TRBJ2-1; TRBD1 agrees at 9 bases. The CDR3 spans 16 residues. Unmatched junction bases numbered 19, after V lost 6 bases and J lost 13 bases. Germline V gene lookup returns CDR1 SGHAT and CDR2 FQNNGV. CDR3 sequence reads: CASRRRDRVGGETQFF. In DNA, the CDR3 is TGTGCCAGCAGGCGTCGGGACAGGGTGGGAGGAGAGACCCAGTTCTTC.

Of note for this clonotype: The junction departs from germline at one end; a sequencing error may be responsible. The chain uses TRBV20-1 and TRBJ2-5, with TRBD2 matching 11 bases. The J call may be mistaken, given a closer DNA end match to TRBJ2-7. Per germline, CDR1 DFQATT and CDR2 SNEGSKA (reference sequence). The CDR3 is made up of 14 amino acids. DNA for the CDR3: TGCAGGGCTAGAGTAACTAGCGGGAGTTACGAGCAGTACTTC. Its protein product is CRARVTSGSYEQYF.

There are a few counts of this clonotype. Here the CDR3 DNA reads TGTGCCAGCAGTGACTCAGGGGGGACCAATCAGCCCCAGCATTTT. It translates to CASSDSGGTNQPQHF. The genes are TRBV2 and TRBJ1-5, with 7 bases aligning to TRBD1. Germline CDR1 and CDR2: SNHLY and FYNNEI. After removal of 3 bases from V and 3 bases from J, the junction contained 5 bases not matched to a gene. The CDR3 loop spans 15 amino acids.

The rearrangement links TRBV11-2 to TRBJ2-5, with D perhaps being TRBD1 or TRBD2 (5 bases each). Germline CDR1 reads SGHAT; CDR2 reads FQNNGV. The CDR3 has 15 residues. Between the trimmed V and J ends, which lost 8 bases and 5 bases, there was a span of 21 bases. CDR3 in amino acids: CASGDGSSNAETQYF. The DNA of the CDR3 is TGTGCCAGCGGGGACGGGTCATCGAATGCGGAGACCCAGTACTTC. Drawing the rest from reference TRBV11-2 and TRBJ2-5, the complete variable domain is EAGVAQSPRYKIIEKRQSVAFWCNPISGHATLYWYQQILGQGPKLLIQFQNNGVVDDSQLPKDRFSAERLKGVDSTLKIQPAKLEDSAVYLCASGDGSSNAETQYFGPGTRLLVL.

This clonotype occurred many times. V gene TRBV4-1 combines with J gene TRBJ2-7, with 7 bases fitting TRBD2. Germline trimming cut 1 base from V and 4 bases from J; bases unmatched to any gene: 7. Germline V gene data show CDR1 as MGHRA and CDR2 as YSYEKL. There are 15 residues in the CDR3. CDR3 sequence (DNA): TGCGCCAGCAGCCAAGTCGGGAGGAAGATTTACGAGCAGTACTTC. This encodes CASSQVGRKIYEQYF.

The chain uses TRBV7-9 and TRBJ2-3; 8 bases are a match to TRBD1. The germline V gene encodes CDR1 SEHNR and CDR2 FQNEAQ (reference sequence). The CDR3 runs to 16 residues. With 1 base clipped from V and 6 bases from J, the junction kept 9 bases outside the gene matches. CDR3: CASSLVTGGPGDTQYF. In DNA form, the CDR3 reads TGTGCCAGCAGCTTAGTAACAGGGGGACCCGGGGATACGCAGTATTTT.

On this clonotype: A much larger clonotype is one base distant, so this may be a read error. CDR3 coding DNA: TGTGTCAGCAGCCAGTATGAGCAGTTCTTC. As protein: CVSSQYEQFF. The rearrangement links TRBV12-3 or TRBV12-4 to TRBJ2-1, with D unclear. The CDR3 runs to 10 residues.

This clonotype was seen only a few times. The chain employs TRBV4-3 and TRBJ1-2; 8 bases map to TRBD1. Germline assignment: CDR1 LGHNA and CDR2 YSLEER. V gave up 1 base and J gave up 5 bases; unmatched junction bases: 9. CDR3 length: 16 amino acids. CDR3 in DNA: TGCGCCAGCAGCCAAGGTTTAGGACAGGGATCGTATGGCTACACCTTC. Protein sequence: CASSQGLGQGSYGYTF.

This clonotype was seen at least ten times. The chain has TRBV20-1 and TRBJ1-5; D unresolved. The CDR3 length is 14 residues. Germline assignment: CDR1 DFQATT and CDR2 SNEGSKA (reference sequence). V was clipped by 0 bases and J by 1 base, with 7 bases between them. CDR3 in amino acids: CSARDLGSNQPQHF. The CDR3 bases are TGCAGTGCTAGAGATTTGGGGAGCAATCAGCCCCAGCATTTT.

The rearrangement joins TRBV12-3 or TRBV12-4 to TRBJ2-7; TRBD1 matches at 9 bases. The J segment lost 4 bases and the V segment lost 5 bases, leaving 12 bases of the junction unmatched. This CDR3 is built from 16 residues. The CDR3 DNA is TGTGCCAGCAGTGACCTGGACAGGGGATTGCTTTACGAGCAGTACTTC. This sequence encodes CASSDLDRGLLYEQYF.

J is TRBJ2-1 and V is TRBV20-1; D remains unclear. Trimming took 4 bases from V and 8 from J, leaving 12 bases between them. Germline V gene sequence: CDR1 DFQATT, CDR2 SNEGSKA (reference sequence). The CDR3 covers 12 residues. DNA for the CDR3: TGCAGTGCTAAAGACACTGACGATGAGCAGTTCTTC. Translation: CSAKDTDDEQFF.

Ten or more counts support this clonotype. This rearrangement joins TRBV11-2 to TRBJ2-7; D might be TRBD2 (5 bases). Germline V lookup: CDR1 SGHAT, CDR2 FQNNGV. Trimming stripped 1 base from V and 5 bases from J, with 12 bases between. The CDR3 covers 14 residues. The CDR3: CASSLVVEGDEQYF. The CDR3 nucleotides read TGTGCCAGCAGCTTAGTCGTCGAGGGTGACGAGCAGTACTTC.

This clonotype was detected a few times. The rearrangement joins TRBV7-6 to TRBJ2-7; no clear D gene. Germline lookup yields CDR1 SGHVS and CDR2 FNYEAQ. V was cut by 3 bases and J by 6 bases, with 9 bases left in between. The CDR3 spans 12 residues. The CDR3 bases are TGTGCCAGCAGCTTTTACGGCTCCGAGCAGTACTTC. Translated, it gives CASSFYGSEQYF.

Regarding this clonotype: An end of the junction does not agree with germline; a read error may underlie this. The J gene is TRBJ1-2, the V gene TRBV7-2; 10 bases map to TRBD1. The germline V gene has CDR1 SGHTA and CDR2 FQGNSA. The length of the CDR3 is 15 residues. The CDR3 loop reads CASSLGDRGTYGYTF. CDR3 DNA sequence: TGCGCCAGCAGCTTAGGGGACAGGGGCACCTATGGCTACACCTTC.